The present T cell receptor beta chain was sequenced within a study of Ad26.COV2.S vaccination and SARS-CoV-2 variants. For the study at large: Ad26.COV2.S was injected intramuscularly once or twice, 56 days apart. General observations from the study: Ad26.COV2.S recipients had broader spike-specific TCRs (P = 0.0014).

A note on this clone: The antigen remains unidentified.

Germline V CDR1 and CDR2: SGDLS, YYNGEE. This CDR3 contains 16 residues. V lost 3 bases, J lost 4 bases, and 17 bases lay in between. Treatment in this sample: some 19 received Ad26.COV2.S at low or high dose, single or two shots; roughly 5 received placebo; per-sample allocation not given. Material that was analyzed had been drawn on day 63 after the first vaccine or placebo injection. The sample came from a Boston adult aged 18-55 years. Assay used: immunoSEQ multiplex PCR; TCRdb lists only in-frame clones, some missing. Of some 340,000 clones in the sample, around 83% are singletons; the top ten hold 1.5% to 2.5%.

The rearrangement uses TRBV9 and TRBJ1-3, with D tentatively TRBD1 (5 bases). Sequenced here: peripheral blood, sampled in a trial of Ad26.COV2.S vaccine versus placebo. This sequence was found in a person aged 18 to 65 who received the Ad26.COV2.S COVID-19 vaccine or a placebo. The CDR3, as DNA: TGTGCCAGCAGCGCCGCCCAGGGCAGCCCGGGAAACACCATATATTTT. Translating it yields CASSAAQGSPGNTIYF.